Following are 5 T cell receptor beta chains from one sample sequenced in a study of blood T cell repertoires in COVID-19 (dated by TCRdb to 2018 to 2021). The library was produced with the immunoSEQ multiplex PCR assay. TCRdb took this table from immuneACCESS and kept in-frame rearrangements with V and J called. Such tables lack part of the clones; where checked against another copy, unresolved V genes explain under half of the gap, and the rest is unexplained. The sample table shows about 200,000 clones, and 80% are seen once. The ten most abundant clones make up about 5.5% of the sample. Input material: peripheral blood. The receptors derive from a woman between 70 and 85 years old with acute or convalescent COVID-19.

The CDR3 DNA is TGTGCCAGCAGCTTCCAGCGGGATCAGCCCCAGCATTTT. Translation: CASSFQRDQPQHF. This chain connects TRBV7-2 to TRBJ1-5; D is unresolved. The germline gives CDR1 SGHTA, CDR2 FQGNSA. V was clipped by 3 bases and J by 5 bases, with 8 bases between them. The CDR3 contains 13 residues.

The gene calls are TRBV19 and TRBJ1-1; TRBD1 might be the D (5 bases). Trimming removed 7 bases from V and 5 bases from J, with 17 bases in between. This CDR3 spans 14 amino acids. Germline V gene lookup returns CDR1 LNHDA and CDR2 SQIVND (reference sequence). CDR3 nucleotide sequence: TGTGCCAGTACCCCGGTCAGGGAAGCGACTGAAGCTTTCTTT. This codes for CASTPVREATEAFF.

This clone was observed a few times. The gene calls are TRBV28 and TRBJ2-1, with 11 positions matching TRBD2. This CDR3 comprises 14 residues. The germline V gene has CDR1 MDHEN and CDR2 SYDVKM. Trimming at V came to 5 bases and at J to 6 bases, leaving 3 bases not matched to a gene. As DNA, the CDR3 is TGTGCCAGCAGTCGGACTAGCGGGCGCAATGAGCAGTTCTTC. It specifies CASSRTSGRNEQFF.

This clone has a single count. The rearrangement links TRBV7-9 to TRBJ2-1; D call uncertain. Between the trimmed V and J ends, which lost 1 base and 3 bases, there was a span of 4 bases. CDR3 size: 13 residues. Germline V gives CDR1 SEHNR, CDR2 FQNEAQ (reference sequence). CDR3 residues: CASSLVVYNEQFF. In DNA, the CDR3 is TGTGCCAGCAGCTTAGTCGTCTACAATGAGCAGTTCTTC.

The chain has TRBV3-1 (or the pseudogene TRBV3-2) and TRBJ1-1; D unresolved. The CDR3 is 12 amino acids. V dropped 2 bases and J dropped 7 bases, with 8 bases sitting between them. Germline CDR1 LGHDT, CDR2 YNNKEL (reference sequence). CDR3 in amino acids: CASSQNGLEAFF. The DNA of the CDR3 is TGTGCCAGCAGCCAAAACGGACTTGAAGCTTTCTTT.